The 32 T cell receptor beta chains reported below all come from one sample, sequenced in a study of T cell changes during pregnancy in multiple sclerosis. Profiling relied on immunoSEQ multiplex PCR, and the TCRdb table lists in-frame clones only, not all of them. The sample records tens of thousands of clones, over 75% being singletons. The sequenced sample was peripheral blood, obtained in the first trimester of pregnancy. The receptors here all came from a female donor with multiple sclerosis, enrolled in a pregnancy study.

In its sample, this clone was seen once. The chain links TRBV10-3 to TRBJ2-7, with 7 bases matching TRBD1. Germline CDR1 ENHRY, CDR2 SYGVKD. The CDR3 sequence is 12 residues long. Trimming at V came to 11 bases and at J to 4 bases, leaving 8 bases not matched to a gene. As DNA, the CDR3 is TGTGCCGTAACCGGGACAGCTTACGAGCAGTACTTC. Its translation is CAVTGTAYEQYF.

The genes are TRBV5-1 and TRBJ2-2; 7 nucleotides line up with TRBD2. CDR3 length: 15 residues. CDR1 SGHRS and CDR2 YFSETQ come from the germline V gene. Germline trimming cut 6 bases from V and 2 bases from J; bases unmatched to any gene: 7. The CDR3 nucleotides read TGCGCCAGCATGGGAGCGGGACTTAACACCGGGGAGCTGTTTTTT. Amino acid sequence: CASMGAGLNTGELFF.

V gene TRBV25-1 combines with J gene TRBJ1-1; 8 bases line up with TRBD1. The CDR3 contains 13 residues. Germline CDR1 reads MGHDK; CDR2 reads SYGVNS. J gave up 6 bases and V 5 bases, and 5 bases lay outside the gene matches. Here the CDR3 reads CASSNTGGAEAFF. The CDR3 nucleotides are TGTGCCAGCAGTAACACAGGGGGTGCTGAAGCTTTCTTT.

This rearrangement joins TRBV6-6 to TRBJ2-7, with TRBD1 matching over 11 bases. The V gene's germline CDR1 is MNHNY and CDR2 SVGAGI (reference sequence). V shed 11 bases and J 7 bases; nucleotides not matched to a gene: 7. The CDR3 runs 12 residues. DNA of the CDR3: TGTGCCGGTGGGACAGGGGGTCGTGAGCAGTACTTC. It translates to CAGGTGGREQYF.

The chain is built from TRBV7-2 and TRBJ2-3, with unresolved D. CDR3 length equals 14 residues. CDR1 is SGHTA, CDR2 FQGNSA, per germline. V was trimmed by 3 bases and J by 1 base, leaving 8 bases between them. In DNA, the CDR3 is TGTGCCAGCAGCTTCTCTCCGGGCACAGATACGCAGTATTTT. Translating it yields CASSFSPGTDTQYF.

The chain combines TRBV7-6 with TRBJ2-1; 12 bases are shared with TRBD1. CDR1 is SGHVS and CDR2 is FNYEAQ in the germline V gene. V gave up 3 bases and J gave up 5 bases; unmatched junction bases: 14. The CDR3 totals 19 residues. The CDR3 DNA follows: TGTGCCAGCAGCTTTGGGACAGGGGGCGTTCTAGCGGTAAACAATGAGCAGTTCTTC. Protein product: CASSFGTGGVLAVNNEQFF.

V usage is TRBV7-2 and J usage is TRBJ1-5; no definite D call. Germline CDR1 is SGHTA and CDR2 is FQGNSA. Trimming shortened V by 3 bases and J by 0 bases, and 9 bases separated the two germline ends. The CDR3 is 15 amino acids. The CDR3 sequence: CASSFVGSSNQPQHF. For the CDR3, the DNA is TGTGCCAGCAGCTTTGTGGGCAGTAGCAATCAGCCCCAGCATTTT.

The genes are TRBV5-1 and TRBJ1-1, with a weak D call TRBD1 (5 bases). Trimming took 8 bases from V and 7 from J, leaving 18 bases between them. The CDR3 sequence is 13 residues long. The germline V gene has CDR1 SGHRS and CDR2 YFSETQ. CDR3 in DNA: TGCGCCAGTTCCCTCGGGTGGGGGGTTGAAGCTTTCTTT. It is translated as CASSLGWGVEAFF.

The rearrangement links TRBV19 to TRBJ2-1, with 7 bases fitting TRBD1. V dropped 6 bases and J dropped 2; count of bases not matched to a gene: 4. In germline, CDR1 is LNHDA, CDR2 SQIVND (reference sequence). CDR3 length: 14 amino acids. The chain's CDR3 is CASSPGQTYNEQFF. In nucleotides, the CDR3 is TGTGCCAGTAGCCCGGGACAGACCTACAATGAGCAGTTCTTC. Looking up the rest from reference TRBV19 and TRBJ2-1 gives the full variable domain: DGGITQSPKYLFRKEGQNVTLSCEQNLNHDAMYWYRQDPGQGLRLIYYSQIVNDFQKGDIAEGYSVSREKKESFPLTVTSAQKNPTAFYLCASSPGQTYNEQFFGPGTRLTVL.

This chain uses TRBV5-1 with TRBJ1-1; D is undetermined. CDR3 length: 13 amino acids. The V end was cut by 1 base, the J end by 1 base, with 5 bases between. The germline gives CDR1 SGHRS, CDR2 YFSETQ. CDR3 amino acids: CASSLPGNTEAFF. The CDR3 nucleotides are TGCGCCAGCAGCTTGCCGGGGAACACTGAAGCTTTCTTT. Together with reference TRBV5-1 and TRBJ1-1, the CDR3 gives the full variable domain: KAGVTQTPRYLIKTRGQQVTLSCSPISGHRSVSWYQQTPGQGLQFLFEYFSETQRNKGNFPGRFSGRQFSNSRSEMNVSTLELGDSALYLCASSLPGNTEAFFGQGTRLTVV.

This clone appeared a single time. The DNA of the CDR3 is TGCACCAGCAGCCAGGGAATGGGACTAAAAACAGATACGCAGTATTTT. This codes for CTSSQGMGLKTDTQYF. The rearrangement uses TRBV1 and TRBJ2-3; the listed D gene, TRBD2, was not tested against the DNA. TRBV1 is shown as a pseudogene. This CDR3 comprises 16 residues.

J is TRBJ2-5 and V is TRBV30; 9 bases match TRBD2. There are 11 residues in the CDR3. CDR1 is GTSNPN and CDR2 is SVGIG in the germline V gene (reference sequence). V lost 6 bases to trimming and J lost 5 bases; unmatched junction nucleotides: 1. This CDR3 is CACAGGETQYF. CDR3 DNA sequence: TGTGCCTGCGCGGGAGGGGAGACCCAGTACTTC.

The chain is built from TRBV19 and TRBJ2-3; 9 bases are a match to TRBD1. Losses at the gene ends were 8 bases for V and 3 bases for J; bases not matched to a gene: 3. The CDR3 has 13 residues. Germline V lookup: CDR1 LNHDA, CDR2 SQIVND (reference sequence). CDR3 DNA: TGTGCCAGTGCGACAGGGGGGACAGATACGCAGTATTTT. Amino acid sequence: CASATGGTDTQYF. The entire variable domain, with the rest obtained from reference TRBV19 and TRBJ2-3, is as follows: DGGITQSPKYLFRKEGQNVTLSCEQNLNHDAMYWYRQDPGQGLRLIYYSQIVNDFQKGDIAEGYSVSREKKESFPLTVTSAQKNPTAFYLCASATGGTDTQYFGPGTRLTVL.

This chain links TRBV7-2 with TRBJ1-2, with TRBD1 matching 7 bases. This CDR3 comprises 18 residues. J gave up 0 bases and V 2 bases, and 12 bases lay outside the gene matches. Germline CDR1 is SGHTA and CDR2 is FQGNSA. As DNA, the CDR3 is TGTGCCAGCAGCTTAAACCGGGACAGTAGGTTCCCTAACTATGGCTACACCTTC. The encoded protein is CASSLNRDSRFPNYGYTF.

The J gene is TRBJ1-1, the V gene TRBV2; possibly TRBD1 for D (6 bases). CDR3 size: 13 residues. The germline V gene encodes CDR1 SNHLY and CDR2 FYNNEI. This CDR3 is CVGQQGILTEAFF. CDR3 nucleotides: TGTGTCGGCCAACAGGGAATCCTCACTGAAGCTTTCTTT.

The chain recombines TRBV9 with TRBJ2-5; D possibly corresponds to TRBD2 (5 bases). The V gene's germline CDR1 is SGDLS and CDR2 YYNGEE. The V gene lost 1 base and the J gene lost 2 bases, with 9 bases spanning the gap. The CDR3 sequence is 14 residues long. As DNA, the CDR3 is TGTGCCAGCAGCGTACAGGACTCACAAGAGACCCAGTACTTC. Translated: CASSVQDSQETQYF.

The chain has TRBV2 and TRBJ2-4; 8 bases align to TRBD2. The CDR3 runs to 15 residues. V was clipped by 5 bases and J by 4 bases; unmatched bases: 7. CDR1 is SNHLY and CDR2 is FYNNEI in the germline V gene. CDR3 amino acids: CASSRAGVGKNIQYF. Here the CDR3 DNA reads TGTGCCAGCAGTAGAGCGGGAGTGGGGAAAAACATTCAGTACTTC.

The chain joins TRBV4-2 to TRBJ2-5; possibly TRBD1 for D (6 bases). Deletions cut 1 base from V and 2 bases from J, with 23 bases between. Germline V CDR1 and CDR2: LGHNA, YNFKEQ. This CDR3 comprises 19 residues. This CDR3 reads CASSQGRRGSFSLQETQYF. As DNA, the CDR3 is TGTGCCAGCAGCCAAGGCCGAAGGGGGAGTTTCTCATTACAAGAGACCCAGTACTTC.

This sequence joins TRBV9 and TRBJ2-2; TRBD1 might be the D (6 bases). The CDR3 is 17 amino acids. Trimming stripped 1 base from V and 2 bases from J, with 15 bases between. Germline lookup yields CDR1 SGDLS and CDR2 YYNGEE. This CDR3 reads CASSVSLGTINTGELFF. For the CDR3, the DNA is TGTGCCAGCAGCGTATCCCTAGGGACAATCAACACCGGGGAGCTGTTTTTT. Using reference TRBV9 and TRBJ2-2 for the parts outside the CDR3, the full variable domain is DSGVTQTPKHLITATGQRVTLRCSPRSGDLSVYWYQQSLDQGLQFLIQYYNGEERAKGNILERFSAQQFPDLHSELNLSSLELGDSALYFCASSVSLGTINTGELFFGEGSRLTVL.

Only a few counts were recorded for this clone. The genes are TRBV5-1 and TRBJ2-7; 8 bases are a match to TRBD1. Germline V gene data show CDR1 as SGHRS and CDR2 as YFSETQ. The trim removed 0 bases at V and 1 base at J, leaving 15 bases unmatched. This CDR3 has 19 residues. The CDR3 protein is CASSLGLGSLQGGSYEQYF. The CDR3 nucleotides are TGCGCCAGCAGCTTGGGGCTGGGCTCACTACAGGGGGGATCCTACGAGCAGTACTTC.

V is TRBV5-1 and J is TRBJ2-7; TRBD1 matches at 7 bases. In germline, CDR1 is SGHRS, CDR2 YFSETQ. V was clipped by 4 bases and J by 0 bases; unmatched bases: 4. The CDR3 contains 14 residues. The CDR3 DNA reads as TGCGCCAGCAGCCCAGGGGACAGCTCCTACGAGCAGTACTTC. Translation gives CASSPGDSSYEQYF.

This clone was observed once. The V gene is TRBV5-5, the J gene TRBJ2-7, with 7 bases identical to TRBD2. J lost 4 bases, V lost 0 bases, and 7 bases had no gene match. Germline loops: CDR1 SGHKS, CDR2 YYEKEE (reference sequence). This CDR3 is 15 amino acids long. CDR3 protein: CASSLAGLGVYEQYF. CDR3 sequence (DNA): TGTGCCAGCAGCTTGGCAGGACTAGGGGTTTACGAGCAGTACTTC.

This chain connects TRBV28 to TRBJ1-1; 7 positions match TRBD1. From germline, CDR1 is MDHEN and CDR2 SYDVKM. This CDR3 has 14 amino acids. Trimming took 5 bases from V and 3 from J; bases not matched to a gene: 6. As DNA, the CDR3 is TGTGCCAGCAGTCTACAGGGGTTGTACACTGAAGCTTTCTTT. As protein: CASSLQGLYTEAFF.

The chain combines TRBV6-5 with TRBJ2-7, with 9 bases aligning to TRBD2. The length of the CDR3 is 16 residues. The germline CDR1 and CDR2 sequences are MNHEY and SVGAGI. The junction had 3 bases not matched to a gene; V was cut back by 0 bases and J by 0 bases. The CDR3 loop reads CASSYSILAGSYEQYF. Written as DNA, the CDR3 is TGTGCCAGCAGTTACTCGATACTAGCGGGCTCCTACGAGCAGTACTTC.

The gene calls are TRBV28 and TRBJ1-5; tentative D call: TRBD1 (5 bases). Germline V gene lookup returns CDR1 MDHEN and CDR2 SYDVKM. Trimming pared 5 bases from V and 4 bases from J, leaving 12 bases between. This CDR3 is 14 amino acids long. The CDR3 region has the DNA TGTGCCAGCAGTGTGACAGTGAAAAATCAGCCCCAGCATTTT. Amino acids: CASSVTVKNQPQHF.

The gene calls are TRBV7-2 and TRBJ2-7; no definite D call. The CDR3 loop spans 12 amino acids. CDR1 SGHTA and CDR2 FQGNSA come from the germline V gene. Between the trimmed V and J ends, which lost 5 bases and 4 bases, there was a span of 9 bases. The CDR3 coding sequence is TGTGCCAGCAGCGATCAGATGTACGAGCAGTACTTC. Encoded protein: CASSDQMYEQYF.

V usage is TRBV6-4 and J usage is TRBJ2-1, with D possibly TRBD2 on 5 matching bases. In germline, CDR1 is MRHNA, CDR2 SNTAGT. V lost 4 bases to trimming and J lost 6 bases, with 13 bases between them. The CDR3 is made up of 14 amino acids. The CDR3 region is CASSVSAAINEQFF. As DNA, the CDR3 is TGTGCCAGCAGTGTTAGCGCAGCCATCAATGAGCAGTTCTTC.

The chain links TRBV27 to TRBJ1-2; D gene unclear. In germline, CDR1 is MNHEY, CDR2 SMNVEV (reference sequence). Trimming removed 5 bases from V and 3 bases from J, with 16 bases in between. There are 15 residues in the CDR3. The CDR3 bases are TGTGCCAGCAGTGGTGGGCGAATCATGGACTATGGCTACACCTTC. As protein: CASSGGRIMDYGYTF.

This chain joins TRBV21-1 and TRBJ2-1; TRBD2 is taken as the D call from the table, unchecked against the DNA. TRBV21-1 is given as a pseudogene. There are 18 residues in the CDR3. The CDR3 DNA reads TGTGCCAGCTTCCGGGCGGGAGGAGGTGGGGGCTCCTACAATGAGCAGTTCTTC. Its translation is CASFRAGGGGGSYNEQFF.

The rearrangement uses TRBV28 and TRBJ2-1; 9 bases are shared with TRBD2. V shed 2 bases, J shed 8 bases, and the junction held 10 bases outside the gene matches. The CDR3 sequence is 16 residues long. Germline V gene data show CDR1 as MDHEN and CDR2 as SYDVKM. The CDR3 spells CASSLSGAGGLDEQFF. Here the CDR3 DNA reads TGTGCCAGCAGTTTAAGTGGAGCGGGAGGCTTGGATGAGCAGTTCTTC.

This clone is a singleton in its sample. The rearrangement joins TRBV16 to TRBJ2-7; no reliable D call. Germline-derived CDR1 and CDR2 are KGHSY and FQNENV. The CDR3 contains 14 residues. V was pared by 2 bases and J by 1 base, with 9 bases between. The CDR3 protein is CASSQGQSSYEQYF. CDR3 coding DNA: TGTGCCAGCAGCCAAGGGCAGTCTTCCTACGAGCAGTACTTC. Using reference TRBV16 and TRBJ2-7 for the parts outside the CDR3, the full variable domain is GEEVAQTPKHLVRGEGQKAKLYCAPIKGHSYVFWYQQVLKNEFKFLISFQNENVFDETGMPKERFSAKCLPNSPCSLEIQATKLEDSAVYFCASSQGQSSYEQYFGPGTRLTVT.

The J gene is TRBJ1-4, the V gene TRBV5-6; D possibly corresponds to TRBD1 (5 bases). V dropped 0 bases and J dropped 11 bases, with 14 bases sitting between them. The germline CDR1 and CDR2 sequences are SGHDT and YYEEEE. The CDR3 is made up of 14 amino acids. CDR3 amino acids: CASSLGTGPGKLFF. The CDR3 nucleotides read TGTGCCAGCAGCTTGGGCACAGGCCCCGGGAAACTGTTTTTT.